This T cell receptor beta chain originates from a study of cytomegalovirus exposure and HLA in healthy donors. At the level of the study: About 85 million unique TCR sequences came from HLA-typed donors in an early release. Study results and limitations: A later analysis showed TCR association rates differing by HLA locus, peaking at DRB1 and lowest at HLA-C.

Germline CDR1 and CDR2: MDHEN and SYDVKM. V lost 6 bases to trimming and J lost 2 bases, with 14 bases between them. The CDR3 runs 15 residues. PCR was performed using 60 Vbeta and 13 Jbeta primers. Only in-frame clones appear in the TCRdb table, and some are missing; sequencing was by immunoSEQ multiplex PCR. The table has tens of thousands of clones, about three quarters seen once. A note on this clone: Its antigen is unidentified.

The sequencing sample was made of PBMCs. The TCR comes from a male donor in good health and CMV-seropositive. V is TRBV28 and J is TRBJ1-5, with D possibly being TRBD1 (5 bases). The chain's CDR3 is CASSLMGGGNQPQHF. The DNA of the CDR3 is TGTGCCAGCAGCCTAATGGGGGGGGGCAATCAGCCCCAGCATTTT.